This TCR beta chain stems from a study of Ad26.COV2.S vaccination and SARS-CoV-2 variants. Study observations and caveats: The study found higher spike-specific TCR breadth in vaccine than placebo recipients. Breadth measured for non-spike TCRs was similar across vaccine and placebo recipients.

Generated by immunoSEQ multiplex PCR, the TCRdb table keeps only in-frame clones and is missing some. The sample records 350,000 to 600,000 clones, 70% to 90% being singletons. As for this clone: Its target is unknown.

Indicated treatment: some 20 received Ad26.COV2.S at low or high dose, single or two shots; about 5 received placebo; per-sample allocation not given. Specimen acquisition occurred on day 63 following the initial vaccine or placebo injection. Germline V gene sequence: CDR1 SGHDN, CDR2 FVKESK. Between the trimmed V and J ends, which lost 3 bases and 0 bases, there was a span of 5 bases. The length of the CDR3 is 14 residues. The receptor was derived from a person between 18 and 59 years old who received the Ad26.COV2.S COVID-19 vaccine or a placebo. The material sequenced was peripheral blood, taken in a trial of Ad26.COV2.S vaccine versus placebo. The chain combines TRBV14 with TRBJ1-4; no definite D call. The CDR3 DNA is TGTGCCAGCAGCCACATTGCAACTAATGAAAAACTGTTTTTT. This codes for CASSHIATNEKLFF.